In its sample, the clone carrying this TCR beta chain was seen a few times. Its antigen is as yet unknown. In germline, CDR1 is GTSNPN, CDR2 SVGIG (reference sequence). Trimming left V 2 bases short and J 2 bases short, with 9 bases between. The CDR3 length is 13 residues. These data come from a study of T cells in Graves' hyperthyroidism and ophthalmopathy. Study observations and caveats: Peripheral blood also featured most of the thyroid clonotypes expanded above 0.001.

TCR beta CDR3 regions were amplified from RNA. The TCR CDR3 was amplified in a first-round RT-PCR using the HTBI primer set. TCRdb recomputed calls from the multiplex PCR reads with MiXCR, one row per CDR3 protein. In the table there are about 350,000 distinct CDR3 sequences, approximately 18% of which are singletons. This sequence originates from a woman aged 40 to 50 with Graves' ophthalmopathy. The chain couples TRBV30 to TRBJ1-1, with no clear D. Sequenced sample: blood. As DNA, the CDR3 is TGTGCCTGGAGTAGCCAGGCAAACACTGAAGCTTTCTTT. This gives the protein CAWSSQANTEAFF.